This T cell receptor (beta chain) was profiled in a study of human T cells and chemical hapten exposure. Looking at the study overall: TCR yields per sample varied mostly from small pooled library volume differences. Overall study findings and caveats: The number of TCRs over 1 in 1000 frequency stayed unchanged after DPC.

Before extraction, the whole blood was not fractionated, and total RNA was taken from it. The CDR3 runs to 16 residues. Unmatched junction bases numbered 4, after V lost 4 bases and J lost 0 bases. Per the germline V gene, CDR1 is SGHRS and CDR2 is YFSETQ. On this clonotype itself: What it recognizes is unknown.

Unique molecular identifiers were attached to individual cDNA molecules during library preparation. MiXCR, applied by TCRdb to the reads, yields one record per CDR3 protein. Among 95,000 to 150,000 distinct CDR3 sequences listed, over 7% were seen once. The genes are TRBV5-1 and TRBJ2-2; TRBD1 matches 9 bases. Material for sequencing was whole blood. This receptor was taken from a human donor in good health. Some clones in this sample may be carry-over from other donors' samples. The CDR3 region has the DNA TGCGCCAGCAGCAAGCGGACAGGGGCGAACACCGGGGAGCTGTTTTTT. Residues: CASSKRTGANTGELFF.